The rows below give T cell receptor beta chains drawn from one sample of a study of PD-L1 blockade in urothelial cancer. Sequencing was performed with immunoSEQ multiplex PCR; in TCRdb, only in-frame clones are kept and a portion is missing. The sample records 60,000 to 70,000 clones, 81% being singletons. The sample consisted of PBMCs, taken around atezolizumab (anti-PD-L1) treatment. Source of these receptors: a man aged 65 to 85 with urothelial cancer. Both conserved end residues are part of each CDR3. D genes are given only for firm matches. Some rows mark clone size as missing; the rest say once, few, many or name a class of expanded clone.

V	size	D	J	DNA	CDR3
TRBV7-2	NA	NA	TRBJ2-5	TGTGCCAGCAGCCCAACTATTCAGGGAGGCAAGACCCAGTACTTC	CASSPTIQGGKTQYF
TRBV29-1	NA	NA	TRBJ2-1	TGCAGCGTTGAGGGGGGGGCAGGCTACACCGGTGAGCAGTTCTTC	CSVEGGAGYTGEQFF
TRBV11-3	NA	TRBD2	TRBJ2-3	TGTGCCAGCAGCTTGCAGACTAGCGGGGTTGGGACAGATACGCAGTATTTT	CASSLQTSGVGTDTQYF
TRBV19	NA	TRBD1	TRBJ1-1	TGTGCCAGTAGTGGGGACAGGCTGAACACTGAAGCTTTCTTT	CASSGDRLNTEAFF
TRBV6-1	NA	NA	TRBJ2-7	TGTGCCAGCACTATAGCCCCCAACCAGGGCGAGCAGTACTTC	CASTIAPNQGEQYF
TRBV2	NA	NA	TRBJ2-7	TGTGCCAGCAGTGAGGGGGCAGGGCCCTACGAGCAGTACTTC	CASSEGAGPYEQYF
TRBV5-1	NA	TRBD1	TRBJ2-7	TGCGCCAGCAGCTTGGGGCAGGGGGCGCAGTACTTC	CASSLGQGAQYF
TRBV18	once	NA	TRBJ1-1	TGTGCCAGCTCACCACCGGGGGGGCAGGACGGAACTGAAGCTTTCTTT	CASSPPGGQDGTEAFF
TRBV6-1	NA	NA	TRBJ2-7	TGTGCCAGCAGCCCGACAAGATTCTACGAGCAGTACTTC	CASSPTRFYEQYF
TRBV11-2	NA	TRBD2	TRBJ2-7	TGTGCCACCTCTAGCGGGAGGGCGAGGGAGCAGTACTTC	CATSSGRAREQYF